This T cell receptor beta chain was captured in a study of CD8+CD57+ T cells in acquired aplastic anemia. Study details: On average, sorted CD4+ and CD8+ cells gave 3 to 4 ug of DNA. Study results and limitations: Patients and controls were found to share roughly 31 CD8+ CDR3 sequences.

In its sample, this clonotype was seen many times. Its antigen is as yet unknown. Genomic DNA, serving as template, underwent TCR beta VDJ and CDR3 profiling. One entry per CDR3 protein, called by TCRdb with MiXCR from the reads. Here the sample spans about 70,000 distinct CDR3 sequences, roughly 50% being singletons. V trimming: 0 bases; J trimming: 7 bases; junction bases outside the gene matches: 4. Germline lookup yields CDR1 DFQATT and CDR2 SNEGSKA (reference sequence). This CDR3 comprises 14 residues. The material sequenced was sorted CD4+, CD8+, or CD8+CD57+ T cells (not recorded which) from PBMCs. The gene calls are TRBV20-1 and TRBJ2-1; TRBD2 aligns across 9 bases. This sequence was found in a human donor in good health, serving as a control. CDR3 loop: CSARDLAGNNEQFF. In DNA, the CDR3 is TGCAGTGCTAGAGATCTAGCGGGGAATAATGAGCAGTTCTTC.